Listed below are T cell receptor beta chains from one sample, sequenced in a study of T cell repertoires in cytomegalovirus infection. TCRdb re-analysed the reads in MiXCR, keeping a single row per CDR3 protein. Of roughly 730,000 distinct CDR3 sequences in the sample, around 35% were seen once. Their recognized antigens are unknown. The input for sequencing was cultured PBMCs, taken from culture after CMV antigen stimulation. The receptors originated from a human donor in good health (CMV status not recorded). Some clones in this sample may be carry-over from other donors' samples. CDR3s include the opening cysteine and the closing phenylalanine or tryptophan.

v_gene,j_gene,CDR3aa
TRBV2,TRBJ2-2,CASSESFPNTGELFF
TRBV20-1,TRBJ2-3,CSAPPAGGRHTQYF
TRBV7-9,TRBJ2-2,CASSLATSFANTGELFF
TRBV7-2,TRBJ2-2,CASSPYPRLAGELFF
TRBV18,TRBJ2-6,CASSPDLPGGSSGANVLTF
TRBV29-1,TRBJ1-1,CSVRPGGTEAFF
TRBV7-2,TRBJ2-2,CASSLRYRPREGGELFF
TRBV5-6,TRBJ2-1,CASSLAELAEQFF
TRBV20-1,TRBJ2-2,CSANTPGGGGELFF
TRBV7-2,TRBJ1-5,CASSLFGLDQPQHF
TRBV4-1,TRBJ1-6,CASSGESSYNSPLHF
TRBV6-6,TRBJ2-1,CASRLWGGGNEQFF
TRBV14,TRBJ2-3,CASSQTARTNTQYF
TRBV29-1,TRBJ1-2,CSVTPGLYGYTF
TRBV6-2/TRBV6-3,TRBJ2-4,CATGQPIAKNIQYF
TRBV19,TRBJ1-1,CARRPIVAPMVGTEAFF
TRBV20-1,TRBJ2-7,CSAGAGFGYEQYF
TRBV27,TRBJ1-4,CASSSRTGARFNEKLFF
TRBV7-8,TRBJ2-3,CASSPSPTGGWLSTDTQYF
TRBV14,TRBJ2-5,CASSQSRGQETQYF
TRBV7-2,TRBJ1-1,CASSQGWRLNTEAFF
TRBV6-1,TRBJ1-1,CASSEGGIRGLNTEAFF
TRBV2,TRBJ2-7,CASSPGTGYKVQYF
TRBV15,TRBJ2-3,CATPGASSTDTQYF
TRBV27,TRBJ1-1,CASSFLKVGGNMNTEAFF
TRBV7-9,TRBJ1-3,CASSYTGAGNTIYF
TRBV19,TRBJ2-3,CASSASGTRDTQYF
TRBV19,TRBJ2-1,CASSNSVYNEQFF
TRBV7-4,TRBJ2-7,CASSSEGIRAYEQYF
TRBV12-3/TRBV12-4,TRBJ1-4,CASSSILGEGDDEKLFF
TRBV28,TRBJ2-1,CASLTDNEQFF
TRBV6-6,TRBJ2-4,CASSKIAKNIQYF